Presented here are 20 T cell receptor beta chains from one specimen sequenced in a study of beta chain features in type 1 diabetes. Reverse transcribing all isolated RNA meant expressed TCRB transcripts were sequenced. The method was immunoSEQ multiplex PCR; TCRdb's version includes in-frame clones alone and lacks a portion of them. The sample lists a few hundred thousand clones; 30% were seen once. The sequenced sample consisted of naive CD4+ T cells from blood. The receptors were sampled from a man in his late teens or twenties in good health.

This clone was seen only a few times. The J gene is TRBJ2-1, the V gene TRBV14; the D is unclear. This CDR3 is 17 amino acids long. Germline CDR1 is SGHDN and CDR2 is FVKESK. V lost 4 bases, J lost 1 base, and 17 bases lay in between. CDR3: CASSRPSGSRSYNEQFF. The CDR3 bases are TGTGCCAGCAGCCGTCCGAGTGGGTCTCGGTCCTACAATGAGCAGTTCTTC.

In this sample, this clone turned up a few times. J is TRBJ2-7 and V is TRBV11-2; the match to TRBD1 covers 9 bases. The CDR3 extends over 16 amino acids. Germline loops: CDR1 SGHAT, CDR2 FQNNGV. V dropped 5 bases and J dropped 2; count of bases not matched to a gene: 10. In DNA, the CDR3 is TGTGCCAGCAGCACCCCCCGGGGACAGGGCCCCTACGAGCAGTACTTC. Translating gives CASSTPRGQGPYEQYF.

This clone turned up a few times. CDR3 in DNA: TGTGCCAGTAGTACACCTCGGGGACGTCAAGAGACCCAGTACTTC. Protein sequence: CASSTPRGRQETQYF. This rearrangement joins TRBV19 to TRBJ2-5; D assignment may be TRBD1 or TRBD2 (5 bases each). This CDR3 has 15 amino acids. From germline, CDR1 is LNHDA and CDR2 SQIVND (reference sequence). V was cut by 4 bases and J by 2 bases, with 14 bases left in between.

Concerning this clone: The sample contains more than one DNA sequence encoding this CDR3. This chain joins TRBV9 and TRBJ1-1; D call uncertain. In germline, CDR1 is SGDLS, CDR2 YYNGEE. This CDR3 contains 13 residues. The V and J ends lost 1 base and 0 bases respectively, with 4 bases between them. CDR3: CASSVSVNTEAFF. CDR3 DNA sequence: TGTGCCAGCAGCGTATCCGTGAACACTGAAGCTTTCTTT. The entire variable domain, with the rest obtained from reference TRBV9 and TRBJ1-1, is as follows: DSGVTQTPKHLITATGQRVTLRCSPRSGDLSVYWYQQSLDQGLQFLIQYYNGEERAKGNILERFSAQQFPDLHSELNLSSLELGDSALYFCASSVSVNTEAFFGQGTRLTVV.

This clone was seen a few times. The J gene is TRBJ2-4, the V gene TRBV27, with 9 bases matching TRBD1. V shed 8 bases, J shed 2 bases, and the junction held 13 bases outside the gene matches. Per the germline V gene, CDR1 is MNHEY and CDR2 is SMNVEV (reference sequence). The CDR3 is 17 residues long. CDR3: CASRPGTGIMTKNIQYF. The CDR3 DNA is TGTGCCAGCCGTCCCGGGACAGGGATAATGACCAAAAACATTCAGTACTTC.

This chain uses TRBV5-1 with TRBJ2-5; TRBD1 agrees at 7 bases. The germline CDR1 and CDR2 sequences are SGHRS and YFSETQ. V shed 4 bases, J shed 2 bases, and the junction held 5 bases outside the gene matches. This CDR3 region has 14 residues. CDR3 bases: TGCGCCAGCAGCAAAGGGACAGTGCAAGAGACCCAGTACTTC. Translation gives CASSKGTVQETQYF.

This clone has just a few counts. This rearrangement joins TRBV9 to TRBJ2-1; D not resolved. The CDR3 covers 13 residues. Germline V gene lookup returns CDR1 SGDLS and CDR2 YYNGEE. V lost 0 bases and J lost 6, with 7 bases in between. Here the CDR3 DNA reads TGTGCCAGCAGCGTAGACTCAGTCAATGAGCAGTTCTTC. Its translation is CASSVDSVNEQFF.

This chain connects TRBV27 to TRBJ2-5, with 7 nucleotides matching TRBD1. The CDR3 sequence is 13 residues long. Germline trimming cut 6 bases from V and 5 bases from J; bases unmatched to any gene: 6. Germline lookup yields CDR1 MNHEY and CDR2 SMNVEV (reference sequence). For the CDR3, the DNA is TGTGCCAGCAGCAGACAGGGAACGGAGACCCAGTACTTC. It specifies CASSRQGTETQYF.

The CDR3 is CASSEDRGRPGELFF. The CDR3 coding sequence is TGTGCCAGCAGTGAAGATAGGGGGCGGCCCGGGGAGCTGTTTTTT. The rearrangement joins TRBV25-1 to TRBJ2-2, with TRBD1 identical over 7 bases. The CDR3 has 15 amino acids. With 2 bases clipped from V and 6 bases from J, the junction kept 6 bases outside the gene matches. Germline loops: CDR1 MGHDK, CDR2 SYGVNS.

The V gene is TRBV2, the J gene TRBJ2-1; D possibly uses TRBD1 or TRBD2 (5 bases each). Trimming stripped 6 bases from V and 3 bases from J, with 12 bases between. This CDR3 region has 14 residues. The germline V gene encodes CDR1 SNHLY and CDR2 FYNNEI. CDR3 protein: CASSSGRDYNEQFF. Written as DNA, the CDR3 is TGTGCCAGCAGCTCGGGACGAGACTACAATGAGCAGTTCTTC.

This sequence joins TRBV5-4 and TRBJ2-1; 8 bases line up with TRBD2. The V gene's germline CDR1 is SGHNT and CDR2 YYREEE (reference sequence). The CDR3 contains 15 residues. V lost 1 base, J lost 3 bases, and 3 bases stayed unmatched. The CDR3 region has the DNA TGTGCCAGCAGCTTGAAAAGCGGGAGCTACAATGAGCAGTTCTTC. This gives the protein CASSLKSGSYNEQFF.

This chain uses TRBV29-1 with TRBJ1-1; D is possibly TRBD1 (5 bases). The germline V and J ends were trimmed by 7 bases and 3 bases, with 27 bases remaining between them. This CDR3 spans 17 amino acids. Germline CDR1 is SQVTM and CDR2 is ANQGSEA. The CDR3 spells CSGRGLSRAIGYTEAFF. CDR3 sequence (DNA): TGCAGCGGCCGGGGTTTGTCCAGGGCGATTGGGTACACTGAAGCTTTCTTT. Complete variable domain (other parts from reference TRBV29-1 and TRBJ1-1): SAVISQKPSRDICQRGTSLTIQCQVDSQVTMMFWYRQQPGQSLTLIATANQGSEATYESGFVIDKFPISRPNLTFSTLTVSNMSPEDSSIYLCSGRGLSRAIGYTEAFFGQGTRLTVV.

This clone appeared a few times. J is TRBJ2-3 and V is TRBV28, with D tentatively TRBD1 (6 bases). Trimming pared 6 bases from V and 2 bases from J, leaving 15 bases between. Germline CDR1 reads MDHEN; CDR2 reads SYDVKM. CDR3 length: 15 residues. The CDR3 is CASRAPRDNTDTQYF. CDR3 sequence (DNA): TGTGCCAGCAGGGCTCCTCGGGACAACACAGATACGCAGTATTTT. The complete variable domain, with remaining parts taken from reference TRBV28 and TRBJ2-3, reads DVKVTQSSRYLVKRTGEKVFLECVQDMDHENMFWYRQDPGLGLRLIYFSYDVKMKEKGDIPEGYSVSREKKERFSLILESASTNQTSMYLCASRAPRDNTDTQYFGPGTRLTVL.

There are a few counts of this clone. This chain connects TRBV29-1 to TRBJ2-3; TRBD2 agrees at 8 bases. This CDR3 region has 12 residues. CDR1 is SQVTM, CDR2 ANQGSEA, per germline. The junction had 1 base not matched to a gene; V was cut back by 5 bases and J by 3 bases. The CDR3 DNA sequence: TGCAGCGTTAGCGGGAGAACAGATACGCAGTATTTT. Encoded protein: CSVSGRTDTQYF.

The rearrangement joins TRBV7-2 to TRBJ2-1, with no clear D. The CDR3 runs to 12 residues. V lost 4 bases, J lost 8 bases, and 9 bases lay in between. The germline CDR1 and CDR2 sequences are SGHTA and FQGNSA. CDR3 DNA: TGTGCCAGCAGCTCCGTACGGGATGAGCAGTTCTTC. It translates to CASSSVRDEQFF. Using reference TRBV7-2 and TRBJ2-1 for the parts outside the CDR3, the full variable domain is GAGVSQSPSNKVTEKGKDVELRCDPISGHTALYWYRQSLGQGLEFLIYFQGNSAPDKSGLPSDRFSAERTGGSVSTLTIQRTQQEDSAVYLCASSSVRDEQFFGPGTRLTVL.

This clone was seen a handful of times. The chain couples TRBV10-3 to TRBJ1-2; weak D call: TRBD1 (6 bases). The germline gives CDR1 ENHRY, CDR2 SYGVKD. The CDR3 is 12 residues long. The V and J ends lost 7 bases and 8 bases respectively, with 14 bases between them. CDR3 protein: CAINRERGGYTF. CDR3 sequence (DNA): TGTGCCATCAACAGGGAGCGGGGCGGCTACACCTTC.

CDR3 residues: CRALAENIQYF. CDR3 nucleotides: TGCAGGGCCTTGGCGGAAAACATTCAGTACTTC. The chain employs TRBV20-1 and TRBJ2-4, with D uncertain. This CDR3 is built from 11 residues. Germline values: CDR1 DFQATT, CDR2 SNEGSKA (reference sequence).

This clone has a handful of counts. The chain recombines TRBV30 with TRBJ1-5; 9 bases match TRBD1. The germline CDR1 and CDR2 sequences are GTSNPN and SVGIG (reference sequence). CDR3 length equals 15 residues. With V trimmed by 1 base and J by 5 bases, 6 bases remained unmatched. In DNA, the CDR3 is TGTGCCTGGAGTGGCGGACAGGGGCCCTATCAGCCCCAGCATTTT. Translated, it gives CAWSGGQGPYQPQHF.

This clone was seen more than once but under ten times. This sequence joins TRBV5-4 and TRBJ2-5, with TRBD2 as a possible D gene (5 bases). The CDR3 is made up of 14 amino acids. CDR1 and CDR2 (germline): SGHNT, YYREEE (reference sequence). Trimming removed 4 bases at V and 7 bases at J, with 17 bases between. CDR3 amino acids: CASSAVGSEGTQYF. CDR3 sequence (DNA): TGTGCCAGCAGCGCGGTAGGGTCTGAGGGGACCCAGTACTTC.

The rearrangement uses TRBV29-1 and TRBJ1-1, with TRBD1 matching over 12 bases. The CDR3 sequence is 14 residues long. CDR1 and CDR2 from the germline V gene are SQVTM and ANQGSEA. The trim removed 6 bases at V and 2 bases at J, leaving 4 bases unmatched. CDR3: CSVWDRGLNTEAFF. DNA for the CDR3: TGCAGCGTCTGGGACAGGGGGCTCAACACTGAAGCTTTCTTT.